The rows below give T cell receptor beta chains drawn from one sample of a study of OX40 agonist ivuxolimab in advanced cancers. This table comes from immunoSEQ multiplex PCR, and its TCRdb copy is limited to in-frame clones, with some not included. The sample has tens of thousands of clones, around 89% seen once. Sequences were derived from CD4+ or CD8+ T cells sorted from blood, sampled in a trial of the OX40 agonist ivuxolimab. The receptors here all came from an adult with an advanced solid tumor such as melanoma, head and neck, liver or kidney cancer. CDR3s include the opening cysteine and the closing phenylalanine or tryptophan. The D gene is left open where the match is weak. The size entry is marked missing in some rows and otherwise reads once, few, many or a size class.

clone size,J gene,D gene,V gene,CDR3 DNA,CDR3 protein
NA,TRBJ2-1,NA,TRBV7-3,TGTGCCAGCAGCCGCGGGGGCAACTCCTACAATGAGCAGTTCTTC,CASSRGGNSYNEQFF
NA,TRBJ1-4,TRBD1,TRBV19,TGTGCCAGTAGTACCGGACAGGATCCTGAGAAACTGTTTTTT,CASSTGQDPEKLFF
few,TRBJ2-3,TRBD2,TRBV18,TGTGCCAGCTCACCACCATCCGGGGGGGCAACAGATACGCAGTATTTT,CASSPPSGGATDTQYF
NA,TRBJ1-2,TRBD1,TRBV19,TGTGCCAGTAGTATGGGACAGGGAGTTGACGGCTACACCTTC,CASSMGQGVDGYTF
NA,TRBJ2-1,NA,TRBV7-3,TGTGCCAGCAGCTTAAGACCAGGGGAATCCTACAATGAGCAGTTCTTC,CASSLRPGESYNEQFF
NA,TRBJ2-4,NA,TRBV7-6,TGTGCCAGCAGCCGGGGGGCATTTCGCTCGCCCCTAGCCAAAAACATTCAGTACTTC,CASSRGAFRSPLAKNIQYF
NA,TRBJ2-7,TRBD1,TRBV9,TGTGCCAGCAGCGTCACAGGGGCGAATGGCGAGCAGTACTTC,CASSVTGANGEQYF
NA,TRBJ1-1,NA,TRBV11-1,TGTGCCAGCAGCCCCTGGGGGGGCTCGAACACTGAAGCTTTCTTT,CASSPWGGSNTEAFF
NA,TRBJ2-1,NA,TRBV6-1,TGTGCCAGCACCCTGGGCTCCTACAATGAGCAGTTCTTC,CASTLGSYNEQFF
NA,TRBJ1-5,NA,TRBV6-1,TGTGCCAGCAGTACGTGGAGGCAGGGCAATCAGCCCCAGCATTTT,CASSTWRQGNQPQHF
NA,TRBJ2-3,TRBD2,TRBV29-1,TGCAGCGTTACTAGCGGGGGGGCCACAGATACGCAGTATTTT,CSVTSGGATDTQYF
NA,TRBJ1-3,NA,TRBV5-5,TGTGCCAGCAGAGGCGGCTCTGGAAACACCATATATTTT,CASRGGSGNTIYF
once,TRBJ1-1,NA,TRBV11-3,TGTGCCAGCAGCTTAGTCGGGTCCCCGAAAGAAGCTTTCTTT,CASSLVGSPKEAFF
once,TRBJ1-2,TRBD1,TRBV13,TGTGCCAGCGGCCAACCCGGGACAGGGCACGGCTACACCTTC,CASGQPGTGHGYTF
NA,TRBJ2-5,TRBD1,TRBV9,TGTGCCAGCAGCTCTCCGGGGACAGGCAGGTCTGAGAGGACCCAGTACTTC,CASSSPGTGRSERTQYF
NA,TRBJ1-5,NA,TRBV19,TGTGCCAGTACCGCGCGAGGGAGTCAGCCCCAGCATTTT,CASTARGSQPQHF
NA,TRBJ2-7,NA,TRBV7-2,TGTGCCAGCAGCCCAACACAGGGCAACTACGAGCAGTACTTC,CASSPTQGNYEQYF
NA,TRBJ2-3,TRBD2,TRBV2,TGTGCCAGCATCCTCTCGGCGGGGGGTACAGATACGCAGTATTTT,CASILSAGGTDTQYF
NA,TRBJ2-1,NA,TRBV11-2,TGTGCCAGCAGCTTAGTCACTAGCTCGAGCTCCTACAATGAGCAGTTCTTC,CASSLVTSSSSYNEQFF
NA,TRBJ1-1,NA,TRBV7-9,TGTGCCAGCAGCCCCGGCAGTGGCGCCGGGGGTGAAGCTTTCTTT,CASSPGSGAGGEAFF